This TCR beta chain was captured in a study of T cell changes during pregnancy in multiple sclerosis. TCRdb's table, derived via immunoSEQ multiplex PCR, lists solely in-frame clones and lacks some. This table holds approximately 100,000 clones, approximately 94% found once. The length of the CDR3 is 15 residues. CDR1 and CDR2 from the germline V gene are SGHAT and FQNNGV. With 1 base removed from V and 0 bases from J, the gap between germline ends came to 6 bases. This clone has only one observation. The chain has TRBV11-2 and TRBJ1-4; D is uncertain. This clonotype originated in a female donor with multiple sclerosis, enrolled in a pregnancy study. The sample in question was peripheral blood, obtained in the second trimester of pregnancy. The CDR3 spells CASSLVFATNEKLFF. The CDR3 nucleotides read TGTGCCAGCAGCTTAGTGTTCGCAACTAATGAAAAACTGTTTTTT.